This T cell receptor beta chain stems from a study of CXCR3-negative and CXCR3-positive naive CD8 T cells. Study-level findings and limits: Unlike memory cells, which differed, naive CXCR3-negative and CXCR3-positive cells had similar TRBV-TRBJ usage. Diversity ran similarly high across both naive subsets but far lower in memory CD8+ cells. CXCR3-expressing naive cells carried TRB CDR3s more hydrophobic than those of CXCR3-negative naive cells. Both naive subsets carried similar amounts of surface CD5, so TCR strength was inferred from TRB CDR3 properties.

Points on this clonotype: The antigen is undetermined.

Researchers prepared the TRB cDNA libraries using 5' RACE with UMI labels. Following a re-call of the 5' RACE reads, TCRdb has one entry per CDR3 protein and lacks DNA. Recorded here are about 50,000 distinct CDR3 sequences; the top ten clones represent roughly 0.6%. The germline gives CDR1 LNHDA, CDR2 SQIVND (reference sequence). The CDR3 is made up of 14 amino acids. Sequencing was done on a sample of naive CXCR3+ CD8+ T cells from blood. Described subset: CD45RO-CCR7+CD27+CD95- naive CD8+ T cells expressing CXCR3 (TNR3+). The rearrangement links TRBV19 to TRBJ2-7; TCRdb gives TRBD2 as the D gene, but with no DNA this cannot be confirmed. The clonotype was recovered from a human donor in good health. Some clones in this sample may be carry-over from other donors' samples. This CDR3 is CASSMGGGYYEQYF. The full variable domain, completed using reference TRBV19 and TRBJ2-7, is DGGITQSPKYLFRKEGQNVTLSCEQNLNHDAMYWYRQDPGQGLRLIYYSQIVNDFQKGDIAEGYSVSREKKESFPLTVTSAQKNPTAFYLCASSMGGGYYEQYFGPGTRLTVT.